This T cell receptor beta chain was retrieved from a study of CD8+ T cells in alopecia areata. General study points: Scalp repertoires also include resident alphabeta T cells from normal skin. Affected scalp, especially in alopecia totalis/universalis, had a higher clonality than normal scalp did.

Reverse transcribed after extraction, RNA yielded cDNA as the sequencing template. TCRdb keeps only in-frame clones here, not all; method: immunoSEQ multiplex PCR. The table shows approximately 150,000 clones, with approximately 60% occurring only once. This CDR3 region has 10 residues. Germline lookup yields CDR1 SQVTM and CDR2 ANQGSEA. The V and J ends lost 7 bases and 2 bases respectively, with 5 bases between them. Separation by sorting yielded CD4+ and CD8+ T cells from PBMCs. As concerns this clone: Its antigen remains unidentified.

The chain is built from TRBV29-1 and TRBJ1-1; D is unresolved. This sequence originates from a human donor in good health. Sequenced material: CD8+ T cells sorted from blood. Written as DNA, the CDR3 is TGCAGCGCTTCCAACACTGAAGCTTTCTTT. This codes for CSASNTEAFF.